This T cell receptor (beta chain) was recorded in a study of blood T cell repertoires in COVID-19. Trimming cost V 2 bases and J 10 bases, with 11 bases left between them. Germline V CDR1 and CDR2: SGHAT, FQNNGV. The CDR3 is 12 amino acids. Profiling relied on immunoSEQ multiplex PCR, and the TCRdb table lists in-frame clones only, not all of them. The data show 230,000 or so clones, more than 65% seen once. The chain uses TRBV11-2 and TRBJ1-1; D call uncertain. Sequencing was done on a sample of peripheral blood. The source is a woman aged 40-49 years who had recovered from COVID-19. This CDR3 reads CASSLNGRGAFF. The CDR3 DNA is TGTGCCAGCAGCTTAAATGGCCGGGGAGCTTTCTTT. The full variable domain, in which reference TRBV11-2 and TRBJ1-1 provide the parts outside the CDR3, is EAGVAQSPRYKIIEKRQSVAFWCNPISGHATLYWYQQILGQGPKLLIQFQNNGVVDDSQLPKDRFSAERLKGVDSTLKIQPAKLEDSAVYLCASSLNGRGAFFGQGTRLTVV.